These 21 T cell receptor beta chains share one sample of origin, sequenced in a study of blood T cells in healthy people across ages. It was with a sample-barcoded 5' primer and a J-beta primer mix that a second PCR of roughly 6 to 11 cycles was run. TCRdb reanalysed the 5' RACE reads using MiXCR and keeps one entry per CDR3 protein. The sample carries around 520,000 distinct CDR3 sequences, 25% to 35% recorded once. The data were also submitted as part of a second study, on T cells of mothers and their children.

The sequencing sample was made of blood. The source of these receptors is a boy aged 2-9 years in good health.

In this sample, this clonotype turned up a few times. V usage is TRBV3-1 and J usage is TRBJ2-7, with D hard to call. V was cut by 3 bases and J by 6 bases, with 15 bases left in between. This CDR3 has 14 residues. Germline V CDR1 and CDR2: LGHDT, YNNKEL (reference sequence). The CDR3 DNA follows: TGTGCCAGCAGCCAGGAACGAGATGGACGCGAGCAGTACTTC. This gives the protein CASSQERDGREQYF.

This clonotype occurred a few times. This chain uses TRBV30 with TRBJ2-1; TRBD1 matches 10 bases. The CDR3 length is 15 residues. V shed 1 base, J shed 9 bases, and the junction held 9 bases outside the gene matches. CDR1 and CDR2 from the germline V gene are GTSNPN and SVGIG (reference sequence). This chain's CDR3 is CAWSGPGQGMGEQFF. The CDR3 DNA follows: TGTGCCTGGAGTGGCCCGGGACAGGGGATGGGTGAGCAGTTCTTC. The complete variable domain, with remaining parts taken from reference TRBV30 and TRBJ2-1, reads SQTIHQWPATLVQPVGSPLSLECTVEGTSNPNLYWYRQAAGRGLQLLFYSVGIGQISSEVPQNLSASRPQDRQFILSSKKLLLSDSGFYLCAWSGPGQGMGEQFFGPGTRLTVL.

This clonotype was found a few times. The chain is built from TRBV3-1 and TRBJ2-4; 7 bases line up with TRBD1. The CDR3 is 15 amino acids. The trim removed 4 bases at V and 1 base at J, leaving 4 bases unmatched. The germline V gene encodes CDR1 LGHDT and CDR2 YNNKEL (reference sequence). The CDR3 sequence: CASSPDRVAKNIQYF. The CDR3 nucleotides are TGTGCCAGCAGCCCCGACAGGGTTGCCAAAAACATTCAGTACTTC.

The chain recombines TRBV19 with TRBJ2-1, with D maybe TRBD1 (5 bases). Germline CDR1 and CDR2: LNHDA and SQIVND (reference sequence). V shed 3 bases and J shed 9 bases, with 6 bases lying between them. There are 11 residues in the CDR3. The CDR3 sequence is CASSIQGEQFF. The DNA of the CDR3 is TGTGCCAGTAGTATTCAGGGTGAGCAGTTCTTC.

The chain recombines TRBV12-5 with TRBJ1-3; the D gene is possibly TRBD1 (6 bases). Germline CDR1 reads LGHNT; CDR2 reads FRNRAP. Trimming took 6 bases from V and 0 from J, leaving 12 bases between them. This CDR3 is 15 amino acids long. CDR3 coding DNA: TGTGCTAGTGGCAGTGGGGGCTCCTCTGGAAACACCATATATTTT. This encodes CASGSGGSSGNTIYF.

This clonotype came up once. This CDR3 reads CASSLGAGGGNEQFF. Here the CDR3 DNA reads TGTGCCAGCAGCTTGGGAGCGGGAGGGGGCAATGAGCAGTTCTTC. J is TRBJ2-1 and V is TRBV5-6, with 10 bases that match TRBD2. Germline V gene data show CDR1 as SGHDT and CDR2 as YYEEEE. V lost 0 bases, J lost 6 bases, and 3 bases stayed unmatched. There are 15 residues in the CDR3.

The chain joins TRBV10-3 to TRBJ2-1, with 8 positions matching TRBD2. The germline V gene has CDR1 ENHRY and CDR2 SYGVKD. The CDR3 has 13 amino acids. The ends lost 11 bases at V and 4 bases at J; junction bases unmatched: 7. The CDR3 bases are TGTGCCGTTAGCGGGGAGCCTTACAATGAGCAGTTCTTC. Translation: CAVSGEPYNEQFF.

CDR3 sequence (DNA): TGTGCCAGCAGTTTCACAGGGTGGACGGAGACCCAGTACTTC. This encodes CASSFTGWTETQYF. The V and J genes are TRBV27 and TRBJ2-5; tentative D call: TRBD1 (6 bases). Trimming stripped 3 bases from V and 5 bases from J, with 13 bases between. This CDR3 has 14 amino acids. CDR1 MNHEY and CDR2 SMNVEV come from the germline V gene (reference sequence).

This chain uses TRBV12-5 with TRBJ2-7, with 8 bases that match TRBD1. CDR1 and CDR2 from the germline V gene are LGHNT and FRNRAP. This CDR3 is built from 16 residues. V shed 3 bases and J 1 base; nucleotides not matched to a gene: 8. The CDR3 loop is CASGFPDRDSSYEQYF. Here the CDR3 DNA reads TGTGCTAGTGGTTTCCCGGACAGGGACTCTTCCTACGAGCAGTACTTC.

This clonotype showed up just a few times. As DNA, the CDR3 is TGTGCCAGCAGCCGGGGACAGTCCGGCACCGGGGAGCTGTTTTTT. Protein sequence: CASSRGQSGTGELFF. V is TRBV6-1 and J is TRBJ2-2; 7 bases align to TRBD1. Trimming removed 6 bases from V and 4 bases from J; junction bases left unmatched: 8. Germline lookup yields CDR1 MNHNS and CDR2 SASEGT. CDR3 size: 15 residues.

This clonotype was detected a few times. CDR3: CALGHPLGTGDNSPLHF. Here the CDR3 DNA reads TGTGCTCTTGGTCACCCCCTGGGGACAGGGGATAATTCACCCCTCCACTTT. The chain combines TRBV12-5 with TRBJ1-6; 10 positions match TRBD1. The V gene end was trimmed by 11 bases and the J gene end by 5 bases; junction bases not matched to a gene: 15. The CDR3 spans 17 residues. The V gene's germline CDR1 is LGHNT and CDR2 FRNRAP.

CDR3 in DNA: TGCGCCAGCAGCCAAGTGCTAGCGGGGGCTGAGTCCTACGAGCAGTACTTC. Translating it yields CASSQVLAGAESYEQYF. This rearrangement joins TRBV4-1 to TRBJ2-7; 10 bases match TRBD2. V gave up 1 base and J gave up 1 base; unmatched junction bases: 7. CDR1 is MGHRA, CDR2 YSYEKL, per germline. The CDR3 loop spans 17 amino acids.

The chain combines TRBV10-3 with TRBJ2-2; 12 nucleotides agree with TRBD2. The CDR3 covers 14 residues. Germline CDR1 ENHRY, CDR2 SYGVKD. With 10 bases clipped from V and 6 bases from J, the junction kept 6 bases outside the gene matches. CDR3 bases: TGTGCCACGACTAGCGGGAGTGGCGCCGGGGAGCTGTTTTTT. Its protein is CATTSGSGAGELFF.

Only a few counts were recorded for this clonotype. This chain links TRBV7-7 with TRBJ2-2; D call uncertain. This CDR3 has 13 residues. V gave up 2 bases and J gave up 6 bases, with 7 bases separating them. Germline-derived CDR1 and CDR2 are SSHAT and FNYEAQ (reference sequence). The CDR3 loop is CASSLQVSGELFF. CDR3 nucleotide sequence: TGTGCCAGCAGCTTACAAGTTTCCGGGGAGCTGTTTTTT.

V and J are TRBV13 and TRBJ2-5; D perhaps matches TRBD1 (6 bases). The V gene's germline CDR1 is PRHDT and CDR2 FYEKMQ (reference sequence). The V gene lost 5 bases and the J gene lost 2 bases, with 15 bases spanning the gap. This CDR3 has 15 amino acids. The CDR3 reads CASSKQGRRQETQYF. Written as DNA, the CDR3 is TGTGCCAGCAGCAAACAGGGAAGGAGGCAAGAGACCCAGTACTTC.

This clonotype has a handful of counts. V gene TRBV20-1 combines with J gene TRBJ2-7, with TRBD1 identical over 9 bases. The CDR3 has 15 residues. V dropped 6 bases and J dropped 1; count of bases not matched to a gene: 10. The germline CDR1 and CDR2 sequences are DFQATT and SNEGSKA (reference sequence). CDR3 DNA sequence: TGCAGTGCCGGGCCCGACAGGGGGAGTTCCTACGAGCAGTACTTC. It encodes CSAGPDRGSSYEQYF.

This clonotype was recorded a few times. The V gene is TRBV4-3, the J gene TRBJ1-1, with TRBD1 matching 11 bases. CDR3 length: 16 amino acids. The V and J ends lost 4 bases and 5 bases, in that order; junction bases with no gene match: 9. CDR1 is LGHNA and CDR2 is YSLEER in the germline V gene. The CDR3 loop is CASSPVAGTGGTEAFF. The CDR3 DNA sequence: TGCGCCAGCAGCCCGGTTGCCGGGACAGGGGGGACTGAAGCTTTCTTT.

The chain carries TRBV3-1 and TRBJ2-7; tentative D call: TRBD2 (5 bases). The V end was cut by 2 bases, the J end by 0 bases, with 20 bases between. The CDR3 loop spans 18 amino acids. From germline, CDR1 is LGHDT and CDR2 YNNKEL (reference sequence). The CDR3 here is CASSQSSTSLSRSYEQYF. CDR3 DNA: TGTGCCAGCAGCCAATCCTCCACTAGTCTATCCCGCTCCTACGAGCAGTACTTC.

V gene TRBV7-9 combines with J gene TRBJ2-7; D is unresolved. CDR1 is SEHNR, CDR2 FQNEAQ, per germline (reference sequence). The CDR3 sequence is 13 residues long. V was trimmed by 2 bases and J by 9 bases, leaving 14 bases between them. CDR3 residues: CASSLSEAQRQYF. The CDR3 DNA follows: TGTGCCAGCAGCTTATCCGAGGCCCAACGGCAGTACTTC.

CDR3 nucleotide sequence: TGCAGTGCTGCGACAGGTTACAATGAGCAGTTCTTC. Residues: CSAATGYNEQFF. J is TRBJ2-5 and V is TRBV20-1; D perhaps matches TRBD1 (6 bases). The J call could be wrong; TRBJ2-1 is a better fit for the DNA end. There are 12 residues in the CDR3. Germline assignment: CDR1 DFQATT and CDR2 SNEGSKA (reference sequence).

This clonotype turned up a few times. The chain uses TRBV6-6 and TRBJ2-5, with 7 bases aligning to TRBD1. The CDR3 is 13 amino acids. Germline lookup yields CDR1 MNHNY and CDR2 SVGAGI (reference sequence). V gave up 6 bases and J gave up 4 bases; unmatched junction bases: 5. The CDR3: CASSRNRGETQYF. The CDR3 nucleotides are TGTGCCAGCAGCCGCAACAGGGGAGAGACCCAGTACTTC.